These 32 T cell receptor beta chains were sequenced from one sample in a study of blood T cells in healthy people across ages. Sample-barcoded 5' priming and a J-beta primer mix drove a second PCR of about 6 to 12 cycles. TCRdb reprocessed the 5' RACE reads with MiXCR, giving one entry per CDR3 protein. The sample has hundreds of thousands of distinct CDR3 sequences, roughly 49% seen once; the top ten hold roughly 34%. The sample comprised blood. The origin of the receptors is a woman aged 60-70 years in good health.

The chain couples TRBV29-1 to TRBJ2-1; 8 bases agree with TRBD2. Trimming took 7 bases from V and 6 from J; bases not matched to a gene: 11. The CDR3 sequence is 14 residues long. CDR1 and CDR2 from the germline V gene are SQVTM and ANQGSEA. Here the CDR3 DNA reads TGCAGCGGGACCCCGGGACTAGGGGCCAATGAGCAGTTCTTC. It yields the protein CSGTPGLGANEQFF.

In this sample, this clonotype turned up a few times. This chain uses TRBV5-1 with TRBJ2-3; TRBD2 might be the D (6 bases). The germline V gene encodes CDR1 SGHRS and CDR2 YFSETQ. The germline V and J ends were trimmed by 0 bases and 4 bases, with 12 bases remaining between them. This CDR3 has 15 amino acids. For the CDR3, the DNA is TGCGCCAGCAGCTTGGAGAATAGGGAGGCAGATACGCAGTATTTT. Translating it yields CASSLENREADTQYF.

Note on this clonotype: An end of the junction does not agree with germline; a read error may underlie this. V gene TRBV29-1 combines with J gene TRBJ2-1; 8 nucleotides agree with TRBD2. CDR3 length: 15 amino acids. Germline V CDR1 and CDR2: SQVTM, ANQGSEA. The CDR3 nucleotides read TGCAGCGTTGAAGATCTCGGGGGGGCAGACAATGAGCAGGTCTTC. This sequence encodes CSVEDLGGADNEQVF.

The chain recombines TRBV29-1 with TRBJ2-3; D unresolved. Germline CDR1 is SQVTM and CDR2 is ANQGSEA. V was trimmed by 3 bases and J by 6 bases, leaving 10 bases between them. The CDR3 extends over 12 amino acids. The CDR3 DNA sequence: TGCAGCGTTGATTCCCTGGGTGATACGCAGTATTTT. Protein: CSVDSLGDTQYF.

CDR3 residues: CSAMRTDTQYF. The CDR3 bases are TGCAGTGCTATGAGGACAGATACGCAGTATTTT. The chain uses TRBV20-1 and TRBJ2-3; the D is unclear. Germline values: CDR1 DFQATT, CDR2 SNEGSKA (reference sequence). V dropped 4 bases and J dropped 3 bases, with 5 bases sitting between them. This CDR3 is 11 amino acids long.

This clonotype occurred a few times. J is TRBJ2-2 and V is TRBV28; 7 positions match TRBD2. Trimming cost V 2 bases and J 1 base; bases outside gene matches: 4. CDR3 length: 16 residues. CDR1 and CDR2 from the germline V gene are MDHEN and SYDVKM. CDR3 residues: CASSLLTSENTGELFF. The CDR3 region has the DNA TGTGCCAGCAGTTTACTAACTAGCGAGAACACCGGGGAGCTGTTTTTT.

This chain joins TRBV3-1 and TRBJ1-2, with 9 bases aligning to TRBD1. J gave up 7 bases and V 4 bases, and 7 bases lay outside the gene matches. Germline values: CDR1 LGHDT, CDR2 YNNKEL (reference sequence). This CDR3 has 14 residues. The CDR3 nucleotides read TGTGCCAGCAGCCTTATGGACAGGGGCGCTGGCTACACCTTC. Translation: CASSLMDRGAGYTF.

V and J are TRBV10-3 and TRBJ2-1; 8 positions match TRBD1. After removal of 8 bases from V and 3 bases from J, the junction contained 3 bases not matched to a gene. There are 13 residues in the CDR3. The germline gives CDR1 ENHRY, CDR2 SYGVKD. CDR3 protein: CAIGGQVYNEQFF. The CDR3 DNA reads TGTGCCATCGGGGGACAGGTCTACAATGAGCAGTTCTTC.

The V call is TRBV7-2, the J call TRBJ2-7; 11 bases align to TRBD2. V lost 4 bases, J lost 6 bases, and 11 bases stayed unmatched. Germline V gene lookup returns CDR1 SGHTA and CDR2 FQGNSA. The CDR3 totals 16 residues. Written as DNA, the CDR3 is TGTGCCAGCAGCTGGAACCCCGGGACTAGCGGAGCCGAGCAGTACTTC. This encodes CASSWNPGTSGAEQYF.

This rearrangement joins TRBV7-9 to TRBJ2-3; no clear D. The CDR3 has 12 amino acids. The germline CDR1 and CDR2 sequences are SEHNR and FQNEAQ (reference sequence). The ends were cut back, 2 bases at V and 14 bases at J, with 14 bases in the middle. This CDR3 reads CASSLSDPRSYF. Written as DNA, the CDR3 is TGTGCCAGCAGCTTATCGGACCCGAGGTCGTATTTT.

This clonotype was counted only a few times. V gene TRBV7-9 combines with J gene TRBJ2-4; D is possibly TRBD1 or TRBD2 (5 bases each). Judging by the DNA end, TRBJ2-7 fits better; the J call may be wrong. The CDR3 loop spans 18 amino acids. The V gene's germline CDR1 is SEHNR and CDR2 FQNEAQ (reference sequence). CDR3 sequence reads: CASSYSGDLGRGLHEQYF. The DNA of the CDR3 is TGTGCCAGCAGCTACTCCGGGGACCTGGGCCGGGGCCTCCACGAGCAGTACTTC.

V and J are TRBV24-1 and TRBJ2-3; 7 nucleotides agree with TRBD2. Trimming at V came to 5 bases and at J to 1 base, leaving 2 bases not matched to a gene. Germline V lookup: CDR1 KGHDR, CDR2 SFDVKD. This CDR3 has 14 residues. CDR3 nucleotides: TGTGCCACCAGTGGTCTAGCGGGCACAGATACGCAGTATTTT. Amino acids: CATSGLAGTDTQYF.

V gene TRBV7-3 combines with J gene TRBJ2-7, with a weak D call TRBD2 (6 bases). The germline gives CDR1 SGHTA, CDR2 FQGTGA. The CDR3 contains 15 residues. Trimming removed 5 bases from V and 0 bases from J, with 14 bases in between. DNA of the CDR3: TGTGCCAGCAGCCCGGGGCGAGCGGGCTCCTACGAGCAGTACTTC. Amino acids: CASSPGRAGSYEQYF. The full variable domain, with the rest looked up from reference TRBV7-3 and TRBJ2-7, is GAGVSQTPSNKVTEKGKYVELRCDPISGHTALYWYRQSLGQGPEFLIYFQGTGAADDSGLPNDRFFAVRPEGSVSTLKIQRTERGDSAVYLCASSPGRAGSYEQYFGPGTRLTVT.

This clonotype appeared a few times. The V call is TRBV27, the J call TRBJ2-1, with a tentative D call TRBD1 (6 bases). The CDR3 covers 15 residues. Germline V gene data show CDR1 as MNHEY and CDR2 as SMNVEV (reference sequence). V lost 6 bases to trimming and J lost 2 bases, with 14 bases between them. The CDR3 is CASRSGQGTYNEQFF. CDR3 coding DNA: TGTGCCAGCAGGTCTGGGCAGGGGACCTACAATGAGCAGTTCTTC.

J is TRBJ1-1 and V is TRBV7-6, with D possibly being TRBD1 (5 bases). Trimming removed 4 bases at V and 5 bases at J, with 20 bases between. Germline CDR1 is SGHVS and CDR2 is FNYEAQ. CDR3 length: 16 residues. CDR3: CASSSPLVGGNTEAFF. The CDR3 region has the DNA TGTGCCAGCAGCTCTCCTTTGGTGGGGGGAAATACTGAAGCTTTCTTT.

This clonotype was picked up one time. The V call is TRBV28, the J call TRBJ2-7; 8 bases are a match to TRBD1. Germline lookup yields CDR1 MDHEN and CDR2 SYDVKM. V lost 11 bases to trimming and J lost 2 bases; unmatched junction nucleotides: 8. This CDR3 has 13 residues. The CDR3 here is CAHKQGGTYEQYF. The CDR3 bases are TGTGCCCACAAACAGGGGGGAACCTACGAGCAGTACTTC.

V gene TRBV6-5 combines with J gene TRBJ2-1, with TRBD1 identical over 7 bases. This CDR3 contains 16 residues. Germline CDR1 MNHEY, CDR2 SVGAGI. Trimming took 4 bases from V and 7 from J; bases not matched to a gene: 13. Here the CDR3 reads CASSSDRRQGGNEQFF. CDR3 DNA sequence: TGTGCCAGCAGTTCCGACCGCAGACAGGGTGGGAATGAGCAGTTCTTC.

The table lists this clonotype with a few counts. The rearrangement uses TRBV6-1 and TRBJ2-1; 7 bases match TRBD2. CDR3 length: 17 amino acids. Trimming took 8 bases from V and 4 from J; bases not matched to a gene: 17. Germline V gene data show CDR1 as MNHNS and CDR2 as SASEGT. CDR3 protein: CASGDLGSGYLYNEQFF. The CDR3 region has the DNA TGTGCCAGCGGGGATTTGGGTAGCGGGTACCTTTACAATGAGCAGTTCTTC.

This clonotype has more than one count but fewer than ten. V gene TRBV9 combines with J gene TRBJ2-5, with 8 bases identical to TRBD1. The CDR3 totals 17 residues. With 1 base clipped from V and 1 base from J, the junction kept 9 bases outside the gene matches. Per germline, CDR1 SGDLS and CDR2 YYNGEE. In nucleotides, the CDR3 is TGTGCCAGCAGCGTATTAGGTGGGGGGACAGGCCAAGAGACCCAGTACTTC. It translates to CASSVLGGGTGQETQYF.

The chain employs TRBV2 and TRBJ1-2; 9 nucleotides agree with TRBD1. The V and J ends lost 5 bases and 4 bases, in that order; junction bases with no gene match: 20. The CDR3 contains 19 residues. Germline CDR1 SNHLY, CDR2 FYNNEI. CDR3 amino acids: CASSPIKTRDRVISYGYTF. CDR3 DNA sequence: TGTGCCAGCAGTCCGATTAAGACCCGGGACAGGGTTATTAGCTATGGCTACACCTTC.

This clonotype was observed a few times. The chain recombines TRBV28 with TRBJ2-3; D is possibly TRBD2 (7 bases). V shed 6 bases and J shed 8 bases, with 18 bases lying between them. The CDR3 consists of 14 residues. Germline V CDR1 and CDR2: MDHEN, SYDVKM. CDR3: CASRYEKGGGTQYF. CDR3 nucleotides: TGTGCCAGCAGATACGAGAAGGGGGGGGGTACGCAGTATTTT.

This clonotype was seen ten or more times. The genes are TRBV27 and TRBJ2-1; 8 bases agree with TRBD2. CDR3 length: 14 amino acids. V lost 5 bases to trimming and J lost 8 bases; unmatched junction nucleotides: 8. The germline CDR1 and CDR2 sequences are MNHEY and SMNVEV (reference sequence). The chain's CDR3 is CASSPGLGYDEQFF. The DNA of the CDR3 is TGTGCCAGCAGTCCGGGACTAGGGTACGATGAGCAGTTCTTC.

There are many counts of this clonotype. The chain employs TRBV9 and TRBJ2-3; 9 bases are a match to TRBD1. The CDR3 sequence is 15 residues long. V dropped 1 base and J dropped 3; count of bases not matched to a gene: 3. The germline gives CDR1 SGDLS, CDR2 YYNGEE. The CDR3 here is CASSVRGQGTDTQYF. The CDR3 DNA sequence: TGTGCCAGCAGCGTAAGGGGACAGGGAACAGATACGCAGTATTTT. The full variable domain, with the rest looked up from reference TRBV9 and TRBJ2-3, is DSGVTQTPKHLITATGQRVTLRCSPRSGDLSVYWYQQSLDQGLQFLIQYYNGEERAKGNILERFSAQQFPDLHSELNLSSLELGDSALYFCASSVRGQGTDTQYFGPGTRLTVL.

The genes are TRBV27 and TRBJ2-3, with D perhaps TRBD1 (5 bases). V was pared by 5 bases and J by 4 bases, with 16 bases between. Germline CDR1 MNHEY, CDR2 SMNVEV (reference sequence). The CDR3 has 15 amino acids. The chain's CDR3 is CASSLTVRIADTQYF. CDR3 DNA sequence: TGTGCCAGCAGTCTGACAGTTCGAATCGCAGATACGCAGTATTTT.

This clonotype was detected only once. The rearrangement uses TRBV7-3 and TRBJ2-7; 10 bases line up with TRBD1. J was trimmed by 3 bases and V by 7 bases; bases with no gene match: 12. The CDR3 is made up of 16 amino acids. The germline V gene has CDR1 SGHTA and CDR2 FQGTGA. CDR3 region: CASTITGTGEVYEQYF. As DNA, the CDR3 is TGTGCCAGCACCATTACCGGGACAGGGGAGGTCTACGAGCAGTACTTC.

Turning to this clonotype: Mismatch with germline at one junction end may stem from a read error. CDR3 DNA sequence: TGCGCCAGCAGCCAAGGACTAGCGGGGCGGCAAGAGGCCCAGTACTTC. Encoded protein: CASSQGLAGRQEAQYF. V is TRBV3-1 and J is TRBJ2-5; 12 bases line up with TRBD2. Germline CDR1 is LGHDT and CDR2 is YNNKEL (reference sequence). The CDR3 spans 16 residues.

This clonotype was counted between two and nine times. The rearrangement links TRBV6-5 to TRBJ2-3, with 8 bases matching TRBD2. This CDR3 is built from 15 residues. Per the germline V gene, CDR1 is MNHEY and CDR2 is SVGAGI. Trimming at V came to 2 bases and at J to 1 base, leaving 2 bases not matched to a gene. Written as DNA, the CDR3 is TGTGCCAGCAGTTACGCGGGAGGTGGCACAGATACGCAGTATTTT. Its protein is CASSYAGGGTDTQYF.

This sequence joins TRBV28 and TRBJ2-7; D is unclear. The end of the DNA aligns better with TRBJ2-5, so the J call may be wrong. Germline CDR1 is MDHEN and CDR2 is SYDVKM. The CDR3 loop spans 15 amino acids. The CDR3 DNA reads TGTGCCAGCAGTCCTCGATGGAGACCAATGAAGACCCAGTACTTC. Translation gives CASSPRWRPMKTQYF.

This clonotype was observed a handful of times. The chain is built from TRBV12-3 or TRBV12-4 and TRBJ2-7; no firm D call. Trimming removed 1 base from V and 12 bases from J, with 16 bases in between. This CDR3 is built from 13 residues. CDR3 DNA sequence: TGTGCCAGCAGTTTAGGACAACAAGGGAATCCGTACTTC. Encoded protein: CASSLGQQGNPYF.

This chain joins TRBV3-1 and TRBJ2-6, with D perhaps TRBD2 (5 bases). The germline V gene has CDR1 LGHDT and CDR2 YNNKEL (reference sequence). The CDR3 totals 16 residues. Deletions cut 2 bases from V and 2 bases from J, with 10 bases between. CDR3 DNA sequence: TGTGCCAGCAGCCAACTCCGGGGTGCTGGGGCCAACGTCCTGACTTTC. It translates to CASSQLRGAGANVLTF. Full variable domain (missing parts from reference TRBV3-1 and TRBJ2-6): DTAVSQTPKYLVTQMGNDKSIKCEQNLGHDTMYWYKQDSKKFLKIMFSYNNKELIINETVPNRFSPKSPDKAHLNLHINSLELGDSAVYFCASSQLRGAGANVLTFGAGSRLTVL.

The CDR3 spells CSARVTRGQFF. CDR3 bases: TGCAGTGCTAGAGTAACTAGAGGGCAGTTCTTC. This rearrangement joins TRBV20-1 to TRBJ2-1; TRBD2 might be the D (5 bases). Germline-derived CDR1 and CDR2 are DFQATT and SNEGSKA (reference sequence). The CDR3 loop spans 11 amino acids. V was clipped by 1 base and J by 12 bases, with 10 bases between them.

In nucleotides, the CDR3 is TGTGCCAGCAGCAGCCGGGACCCCCTAAAAGGTGGGAATGAGCAGTTCTTC. Translated: CASSSRDPLKGGNEQFF. The V gene is TRBV2, the J gene TRBJ2-1; D is possibly TRBD1 or TRBD2 (5 bases each). The CDR3 extends over 17 amino acids. Germline-derived CDR1 and CDR2 are SNHLY and FYNNEI. Trimming left V 6 bases short and J 7 bases short, with 25 bases between.